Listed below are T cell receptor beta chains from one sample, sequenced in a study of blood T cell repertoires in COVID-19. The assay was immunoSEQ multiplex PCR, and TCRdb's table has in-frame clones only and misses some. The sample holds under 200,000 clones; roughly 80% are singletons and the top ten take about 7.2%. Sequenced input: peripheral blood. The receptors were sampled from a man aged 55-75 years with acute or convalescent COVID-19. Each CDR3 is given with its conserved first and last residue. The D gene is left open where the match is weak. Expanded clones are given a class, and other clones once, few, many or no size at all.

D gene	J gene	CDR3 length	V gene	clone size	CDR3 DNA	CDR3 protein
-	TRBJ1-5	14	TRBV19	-	TGTGCCAGTACGGCGGGATATAGCAATCAGCCCCAGCATTTT	CASTAGYSNQPQHF
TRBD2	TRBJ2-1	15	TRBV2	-	TGTGCCAGCAGTGAATTACCGGGAGGGCGGGCTGAGCAGTTCTTC	CASSELPGGRAEQFF
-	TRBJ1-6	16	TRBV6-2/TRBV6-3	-	TGTGCCAGCAGTTTCGACCGTCTAGGAATAAATTCACCCCTCCACTTT	CASSFDRLGINSPLHF
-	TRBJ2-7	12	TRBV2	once	TGTGCCAGCAGTTTCGCTACGTACGAGCAGTACTTC	CASSFATYEQYF
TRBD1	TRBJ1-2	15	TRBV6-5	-	TGTGCCAGCAGTTACTCCGGGGGACAGCAATATGGCTACACCTTC	CASSYSGGQQYGYTF
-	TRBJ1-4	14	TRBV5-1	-	TGCGCCAGCAGCTTGGATTCCCCTCCCGAAAAACTGTTTTTT	CASSLDSPPEKLFF
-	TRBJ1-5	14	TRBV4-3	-	TGCGCCAGCAGCCAAGGCAGGGGCAATCAGCCCCAGCATTTT	CASSQGRGNQPQHF
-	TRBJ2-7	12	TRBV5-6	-	TGTGCCAGCAGCTTGGATCGGTACGAGCAGTACTTC	CASSLDRYEQYF
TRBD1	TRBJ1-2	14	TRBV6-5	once	TGTGCCAGCAGCCAGGGACAGCCCCCCTATGGCTACACCTTC	CASSQGQPPYGYTF
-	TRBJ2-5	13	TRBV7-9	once	TGTGCCAGCAGCCGAGGGACTGAAGAGACCCAGTACTTC	CASSRGTEETQYF
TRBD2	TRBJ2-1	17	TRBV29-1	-	TGCAGCGCCAAGAGTGGGACTAGCGGGATCCAATACAATGAGCAGTTCTTC	CSAKSGTSGIQYNEQFF
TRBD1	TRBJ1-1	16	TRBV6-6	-	TGTGCCAGCAGTTATCCCGGCGGACAGGAGAACACTGAAGCTTTCTTT	CASSYPGGQENTEAFF
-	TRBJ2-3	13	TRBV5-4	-	TGTGCCAGCAGCTTGCGGGGCACAGATACGCAGTATTTT	CASSLRGTDTQYF
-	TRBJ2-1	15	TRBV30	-	TGTGCCTGGGACCCCGGACAGCTTGGATACAGTGAGCAGTTCTTC	CAWDPGQLGYSEQFF
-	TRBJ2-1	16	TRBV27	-	TGTGCCAGCAGCCACTTATTGGGCGGGTCCCACAATGAGCAGTTCTTC	CASSHLLGGSHNEQFF
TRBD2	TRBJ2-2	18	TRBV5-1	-	TGCGCCAGCAGCTTGGCCCCTCGGACTAGCGGGCCCACCGGGGAGCTGTTTTTT	CASSLAPRTSGPTGELFF
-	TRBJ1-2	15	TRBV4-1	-	TGCGCCAGCAGCCAGGATCAGGGGTTTGGCTATGGCTACACCTTC	CASSQDQGFGYGYTF
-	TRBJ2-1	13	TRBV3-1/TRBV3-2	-	TGTGCCAGCAGCCAAGTCGGTTCTGGTGAGCAGTTCTTC	CASSQVGSGEQFF
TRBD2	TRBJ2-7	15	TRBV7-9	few	TGTGCCAGCAGCCCTCTGGCTAGCGGTTCCTACGAGCAGTACTTC	CASSPLASGSYEQYF
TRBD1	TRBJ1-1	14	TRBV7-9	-	TGTGCCACGGGACAGGGGGCAGTGAACACTGAAGCTTTCTTT	CATGQGAVNTEAFF
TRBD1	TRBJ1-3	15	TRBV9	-	TGTGCCAGCAGCGTAGACAGGGGGCTAGCAAACACCATATATTTT	CASSVDRGLANTIYF
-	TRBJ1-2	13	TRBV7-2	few	TGTGCCAGCAGCCCGGACAAATTCTATGGCTACACCTTC	CASSPDKFYGYTF
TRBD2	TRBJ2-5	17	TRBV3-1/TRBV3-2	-	TGTGCCAGCAGCCAAACCCTCCAGCGGGAGGGGGTGGAGACCCAGTACTTC	CASSQTLQREGVETQYF
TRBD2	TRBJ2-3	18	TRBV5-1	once	TGCGCCAGCAGCTTCCCCGCCAATCTAGCGGGAGGGACAGATACGCAGTATTTT	CASSFPANLAGGTDTQYF
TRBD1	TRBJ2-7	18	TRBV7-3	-	TGTGCCAGCAGCTCCCCTCCCGGACAGGGGGTGCCCGCCTACGAGCAGTACTTC	CASSSPPGQGVPAYEQYF
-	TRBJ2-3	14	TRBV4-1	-	TGCGCCAGCAGCCAAGTGCGGGGGCCAGATACGCAGTATTTT	CASSQVRGPDTQYF
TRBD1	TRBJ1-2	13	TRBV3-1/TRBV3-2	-	TGTGCCAGCAGCCATAGACAGGGTATCGGCTACACCTTC	CASSHRQGIGYTF
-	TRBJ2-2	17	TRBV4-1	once	TGCGCCAGCAGCCAAGGTTGGGCCAGCTCCAACACCGGGGAGCTGTTTTTT	CASSQGWASSNTGELFF
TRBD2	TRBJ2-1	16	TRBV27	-	TGTGCCAGCAGTTTAAAGCGGGGGAGCTCCTACAATGAGCAGTTCTTC	CASSLKRGSSYNEQFF
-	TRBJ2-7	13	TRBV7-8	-	TGTGCCAGCAGCTACGACAGCTCCTACGAGCAGTACTTC	CASSYDSSYEQYF
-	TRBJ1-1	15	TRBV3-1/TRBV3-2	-	TGTGCCAGCAGCCAAGAACGCAGGATGGGTGGTGTAGCTTTCTTT	CASSQERRMGGVAFF
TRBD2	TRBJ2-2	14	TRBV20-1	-	TGCAGTGCTAGTACGGGACTAGCGTCCGGGGAGCTGTTTTTT	CSASTGLASGELFF
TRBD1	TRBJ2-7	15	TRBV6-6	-	TGTGCCAGCAGTCTACCGGGACAGGGAGGTTACGAGCAGTACTTC	CASSLPGQGGYEQYF
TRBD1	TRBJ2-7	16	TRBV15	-	TGTGCCACCAGCCGATGGCAGGGGGCTTATGACTACGAGCAGTACTTC	CATSRWQGAYDYEQYF
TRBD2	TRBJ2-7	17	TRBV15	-	TGTGCCACCAGCGGAAAGACTCTGGCGGGAGGGTTATACGAGCAGTACTTC	CATSGKTLAGGLYEQYF
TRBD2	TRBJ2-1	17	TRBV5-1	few	TGCGCCAGCAGCAGATACGGGGGACTAGCGGGAGACAATGAGCAGTTCTTC	CASSRYGGLAGDNEQFF
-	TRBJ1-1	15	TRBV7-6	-	TGTGCCAGCAGCTTAGAAGGTAGCGCTAACACTGAAGCTTTCTTT	CASSLEGSANTEAFF
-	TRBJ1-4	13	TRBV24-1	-	TGTGCCACCAGTGATTACAGGGACGAAAAACTGTTTTTT	CATSDYRDEKLFF
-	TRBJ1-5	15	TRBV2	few	TGTGCCAGCAGTGTAGGGGCGAATAGCAATCAGCCCCAGCATTTT	CASSVGANSNQPQHF
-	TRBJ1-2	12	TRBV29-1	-	TGCAGCGTTGACCCAGGTGACTATGGCTACACCTTC	CSVDPGDYGYTF
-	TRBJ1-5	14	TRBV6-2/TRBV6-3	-	TGTGCCAGCAGTTACTCACAGGTAAATCAGCCCCAGCATTTT	CASSYSQVNQPQHF
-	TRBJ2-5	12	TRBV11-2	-	TGTGCCAGCAGCTTAGCACGGGAGACCCAGTACTTC	CASSLARETQYF
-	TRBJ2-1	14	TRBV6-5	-	TGTGCCAGCAGTTACCGGACTCGATACAATGAGCAGTTCTTC	CASSYRTRYNEQFF
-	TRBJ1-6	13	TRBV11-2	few	TGTGCCAGCAGCCCAACCTACCATTCACCCCTCCACTTT	CASSPTYHSPLHF
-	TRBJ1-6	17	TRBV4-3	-	TGCGCCAGCAGCCAAGATAGGAGTCTGGGGGCACAGTCACCCCTCCACTTT	CASSQDRSLGAQSPLHF
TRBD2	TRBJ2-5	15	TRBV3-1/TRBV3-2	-	TGTGCCAGCAGCCGCCCACTAGGGGACTACGAGACCCAGTACTTC	CASSRPLGDYETQYF
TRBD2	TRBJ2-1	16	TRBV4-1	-	TGCGCCAGCAGCCAAACTGAACTAGCGGGGGGCGATGAGCAGTTCTTC	CASSQTELAGGDEQFF
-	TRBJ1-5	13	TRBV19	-	TGTGCCAGTAGTATAACCCGGGATCAGCCCCAGCATTTT	CASSITRDQPQHF
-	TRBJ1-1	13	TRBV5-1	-	TGCGCCAGCAGCCCCGTCCTGAACACTGAAGCTTTCTTT	CASSPVLNTEAFF
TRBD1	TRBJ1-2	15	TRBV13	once	TGTGCCAGCAGCTTAAGGGACAGGGGAACGGATGGCTACACCTTC	CASSLRDRGTDGYTF